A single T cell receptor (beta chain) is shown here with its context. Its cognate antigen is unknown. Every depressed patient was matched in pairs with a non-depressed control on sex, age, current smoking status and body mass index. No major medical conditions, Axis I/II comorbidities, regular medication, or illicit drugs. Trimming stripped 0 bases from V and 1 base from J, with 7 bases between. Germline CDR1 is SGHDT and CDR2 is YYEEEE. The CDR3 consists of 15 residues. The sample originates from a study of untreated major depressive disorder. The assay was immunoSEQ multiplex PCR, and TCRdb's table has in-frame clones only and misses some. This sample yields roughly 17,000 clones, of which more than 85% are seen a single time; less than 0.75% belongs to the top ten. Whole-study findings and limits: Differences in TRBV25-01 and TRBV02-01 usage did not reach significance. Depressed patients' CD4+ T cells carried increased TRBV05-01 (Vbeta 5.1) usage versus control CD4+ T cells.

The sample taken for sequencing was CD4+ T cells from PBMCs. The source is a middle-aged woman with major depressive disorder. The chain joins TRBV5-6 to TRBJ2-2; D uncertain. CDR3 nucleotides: TGTGCCAGCAGCTTGGTTACCAAGAACACCGGGGAGCTGTTTTTT. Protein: CASSLVTKNTGELFF.